The 5 T cell receptor beta chains reported below all come from one sample, sequenced in a study of blood T cell repertoires in COVID-19. Clones were read by immunoSEQ multiplex PCR, and TCRdb kept only the in-frame ones, dropping some. Of under 300,000 clones in the sample, over 75% were seen once. The sample taken for sequencing was peripheral blood. All receptors come from a human donor in a cohort sampled during active COVID-19.

The chain employs TRBV5-1 and TRBJ2-3, with a weak D call TRBD2 (5 bases). This CDR3 has 15 amino acids. Germline assignment: CDR1 SGHRS and CDR2 YFSETQ. The V end was cut by 1 base, the J end by 0 bases, with 9 bases between. CDR3 coding DNA: TGCGCCAGCAGCTTGCAGAGCGGTAGCACAGATACGCAGTATTTT. Amino acid sequence: CASSLQSGSTDTQYF.

V and J are TRBV7-2 and TRBJ1-2; D is perhaps TRBD1 (5 bases). Looked up from germline, CDR1 is SGHTA and CDR2 is FQGNSA. The CDR3 runs to 11 residues. Trimming removed 5 bases at V and 9 bases at J, with 10 bases between. CDR3 residues: CASSIGGSYTF. Here the CDR3 DNA reads TGTGCCAGCAGCATCGGGGGAAGCTACACCTTC.

This sequence joins TRBV12-3 or TRBV12-4 and TRBJ1-2; no clear D. The germline V and J ends were trimmed by 6 bases and 2 bases, with 7 bases remaining between them. CDR3 length: 12 residues. DNA of the CDR3: TGTGCCAGCAGGGCTTCAAACTATGGCTACACCTTC. Translation gives CASRASNYGYTF.

This clone was counted once. The chain uses TRBV7-9 and TRBJ2-5, with 8 bases lining up with TRBD1. This CDR3 contains 11 residues. Per the germline V gene, CDR1 is SEHNR and CDR2 is FQNEAQ (reference sequence). V lost 5 bases, J lost 12 bases, and 5 bases stayed unmatched. CDR3 DNA: TGTGCCAGCAGCCCGGACAGGGACAAGTACTTC. It yields the protein CASSPDRDKYF.

The rearrangement links TRBV13 to TRBJ2-3; TRBD2 agrees at 10 bases. Germline CDR1 PRHDT, CDR2 FYEKMQ (reference sequence). The CDR3 extends over 14 amino acids. Trimming removed 10 bases from V and 4 bases from J; junction bases left unmatched: 8. CDR3 sequence reads: CATTLAGASDTQYF. CDR3 coding DNA: TGTGCCACCACGCTAGCGGGAGCCTCAGATACGCAGTATTTT.